Below are 15 T cell receptor beta chains sequenced from a single sample in a study of blood T cell repertoires in COVID-19. This table comes from immunoSEQ multiplex PCR, and its TCRdb copy is limited to in-frame clones, with some not included. The sample holds about 200,000 clones, approximately 82% seen once. Sequencing used PBMCs or T cells enriched from blood (not recorded which). These receptors were taken from a man in his forties who had recovered from COVID-19.

The chain has TRBV13 and TRBJ1-2; D gene unclear. Trimming pared 1 base from V and 4 bases from J, leaving 7 bases between. This CDR3 comprises 13 residues. Looked up from germline, CDR1 is PRHDT and CDR2 is FYEKMQ (reference sequence). In nucleotides, the CDR3 is TGTGCCAGCAGCTTAGAGCGGATCTATGGCTACACCTTC. It encodes CASSLERIYGYTF.

The rearrangement joins TRBV11-2 to TRBJ2-1; 7 bases line up with TRBD1. The CDR3 covers 18 residues. The junction had 15 bases not matched to a gene; V was cut back by 5 bases and J by 2 bases. Germline CDR1 and CDR2: SGHAT and FQNNGV. CDR3 sequence reads: CASSATALRDSPYNEQFF. CDR3 sequence (DNA): TGTGCCAGCAGCGCGACAGCACTCCGGGACAGCCCCTACAATGAGCAGTTCTTC.

This clone was seen more than once but under ten times. J is TRBJ2-7 and V is TRBV7-9; 7 nucleotides line up with TRBD1. Germline V gene lookup returns CDR1 SEHNR and CDR2 FQNEAQ (reference sequence). The CDR3 spans 12 residues. After removal of 5 bases from V and 5 bases from J, the junction contained 3 bases not matched to a gene. DNA of the CDR3: TGTGCCAGCAGCACCACAGGGGACGAGCAGTACTTC. The encoded protein is CASSTTGDEQYF.

This clone was detected only once. The J gene is TRBJ1-6, the V gene TRBV9, with TRBD1 matching over 11 bases. In germline, CDR1 is SGDLS, CDR2 YYNGEE. V shed 0 bases and J 7 bases; nucleotides not matched to a gene: 3. The CDR3 length is 16 residues. The CDR3 DNA follows: TGTGCCAGCAGCGTAGGAGGACAGGGGGCAAATTCACCCCTCCACTTT. Its translation is CASSVGGQGANSPLHF.

This rearrangement joins TRBV19 to TRBJ1-1; no definite D call. Looked up from germline, CDR1 is LNHDA and CDR2 is SQIVND (reference sequence). This CDR3 is 14 amino acids long. Trimming pared 7 bases from V and 4 bases from J, leaving 16 bases between. CDR3 region: CASTPRRQITEAFF. Written as DNA, the CDR3 is TGTGCCAGTACTCCTCGGCGGCAGATCACTGAAGCTTTCTTT. Drawing the rest from reference TRBV19 and TRBJ1-1, the complete variable domain is DGGITQSPKYLFRKEGQNVTLSCEQNLNHDAMYWYRQDPGQGLRLIYYSQIVNDFQKGDIAEGYSVSREKKESFPLTVTSAQKNPTAFYLCASTPRRQITEAFFGQGTRLTVV.

The chain combines TRBV3-1 (or the pseudogene TRBV3-2) with TRBJ2-1; TRBD2 agrees at 10 bases. The germline V gene encodes CDR1 LGHDT and CDR2 YNNKEL (reference sequence). The CDR3 consists of 15 residues. V was clipped by 4 bases and J by 9 bases; unmatched bases: 9. CDR3 sequence reads: CASSRASSGSTEQFF. CDR3 DNA sequence: TGTGCCAGCAGCCGCGCTTCTAGCGGGAGTACTGAGCAGTTCTTC.

This chain connects TRBV7-3 to TRBJ2-2; 9 bases are shared with TRBD2. This CDR3 is 19 amino acids long. J gave up 1 base and V 0 bases, and 9 bases lay outside the gene matches. Per germline, CDR1 SGHTA and CDR2 FQGTGA. CDR3 nucleotides: TGTGCCAGCAGCTTAACGTTGGAGGCTAGCGGGGAGAACACCGGGGAGCTGTTTTTT. It yields the protein CASSLTLEASGENTGELFF.

The rearrangement links TRBV5-8 to TRBJ2-3, with TRBD1 identical over 12 bases. The junction had 7 bases not matched to a gene; V was cut back by 0 bases and J by 5 bases. The CDR3 is 17 amino acids. Germline lookup yields CDR1 SGHTS and CDR2 YDEGEE. CDR3 sequence: CASSLARDRGREDTQYF. CDR3 coding DNA: TGTGCCAGCAGCTTGGCCCGGGACAGGGGGCGTGAAGATACGCAGTATTTT.

The V gene is TRBV28, the J gene TRBJ1-6, with 8 positions matching TRBD1. The germline gives CDR1 MDHEN, CDR2 SYDVKM. The V and J ends lost 4 bases and 10 bases, in that order; junction bases with no gene match: 6. CDR3 size: 14 residues. The CDR3 bases are TGTGCCAGCAGTTACGGACAGGGCCAATCACCCCTCCACTTT. It is translated as CASSYGQGQSPLHF.

The genes are TRBV20-1 and TRBJ2-1, with 11 bases that match TRBD2. Germline V CDR1 and CDR2: DFQATT, SNEGSKA (reference sequence). The ends lost 3 bases at V and 3 bases at J; junction bases unmatched: 13. The CDR3 covers 18 residues. As DNA, the CDR3 is TGCAGTGCTAGTGTGGGACTAGCGGACATATGGGACTACAATGAGCAGTTCTTC. Protein: CSASVGLADIWDYNEQFF.

V and J are TRBV5-1 and TRBJ2-3; D uncertain. The CDR3 has 15 residues. Deletions cut 4 bases from V and 2 bases from J, with 14 bases between. Germline values: CDR1 SGHRS, CDR2 YFSETQ. The CDR3 nucleotides read TGCGCCAGCAGCCCTATCCCCGACAACACAGATACGCAGTATTTT. It specifies CASSPIPDNTDTQYF. Looking up the rest from reference TRBV5-1 and TRBJ2-3 gives the full variable domain: KAGVTQTPRYLIKTRGQQVTLSCSPISGHRSVSWYQQTPGQGLQFLFEYFSETQRNKGNFPGRFSGRQFSNSRSEMNVSTLELGDSALYLCASSPIPDNTDTQYFGPGTRLTVL.

The chain recombines TRBV29-1 with TRBJ2-4; the match to TRBD2 covers 10 bases. The CDR3 has 14 residues. V dropped 4 bases and J dropped 8; count of bases not matched to a gene: 8. Germline CDR1 reads SQVTM; CDR2 reads ANQGSEA. CDR3 nucleotide sequence: TGCAGCGTTGCAAGGCTAGCGGGAGTTGACATTCAGTACTTC. Translating it yields CSVARLAGVDIQYF.

This chain uses TRBV13 with TRBJ2-1, with 8 bases fitting TRBD1. The CDR3 is made up of 15 amino acids. Germline lookup yields CDR1 PRHDT and CDR2 FYEKMQ (reference sequence). Germline trimming cut 4 bases from V and 5 bases from J; bases unmatched to any gene: 7. The CDR3: CASSSRTGFDNEQFF. CDR3 bases: TGTGCCAGCAGCTCCCGGACAGGGTTCGACAATGAGCAGTTCTTC. Full variable domain (missing parts from reference TRBV13 and TRBJ2-1): AAGVIQSPRHLIKEKRETATLKCYPIPRHDTVYWYQQGPGQDPQFLISFYEKMQSDKGSIPDRFSAQQFSDYHSELNMSSLELGDSALYFCASSSRTGFDNEQFFGPGTRLTVL.

This clone was found once. This chain joins TRBV2 and TRBJ2-7; the match to TRBD2 covers 8 bases. CDR1 is SNHLY and CDR2 is FYNNEI in the germline V gene. Trimming took 6 bases from V and 2 from J; bases not matched to a gene: 15. The length of the CDR3 is 17 residues. Here the CDR3 DNA reads TGTGCCAGCAGAGCCCGGTCCAGCGGGAGTGACGCCTACGAGCAGTACTTC. Translated: CASRARSSGSDAYEQYF.

The V gene is TRBV7-8, the J gene TRBJ2-3, with D unresolved. Per the germline V gene, CDR1 is SGHVS and CDR2 is FQNEAQ. The CDR3 is 14 residues long. V lost 4 bases and J lost 5, with 13 bases in between. CDR3 protein: CASSSRAAGDTQYF. CDR3 DNA sequence: TGTGCCAGCAGCTCTCGAGCTGCTGGAGATACGCAGTATTTT. The whole variable domain, filled in from reference TRBV7-8 and TRBJ2-3, reads GAGVSQSPRYKVAKRGQDVALRCDPISGHVSLFWYQQALGQGPEFLTYFQNEAQLDKSGLPSDRFFAERPEGSVSTLKIQRTQQEDSAVYLCASSSRAAGDTQYFGPGTRLTVL.